The next 20 T cell receptor beta chains were all read from a single sample in a study of Ad26.COV2.S vaccination and SARS-CoV-2 variants. Treatment meaning: around 19 received Ad26.COV2.S at low or high dose, single or two shots; several received placebo; per-sample allocation not given. Sampling took place 63 days after the first vaccine or placebo injection. The method was immunoSEQ multiplex PCR; TCRdb's version includes in-frame clones alone and lacks a portion of them. The sample lists about 390,000 clones; 80% to 95% were seen once. Material: peripheral blood, obtained in a trial of Ad26.COV2.S vaccine versus placebo. The receptors derive from a person aged 18-65 years who received the Ad26.COV2.S COVID-19 vaccine or a placebo.

The rearrangement uses TRBV6-2 or TRBV6-3 and TRBJ2-1; TRBD2 agrees at 12 bases. The trim removed 2 bases at V and 3 bases at J, leaving 5 bases unmatched. This CDR3 region has 17 residues. Per the germline V gene, CDR1 is MNHEY and CDR2 is SVGEGT. The CDR3 bases are TGTGCCAGCAGTTACAGGACTAGCGGGGTTCTCTACAATGAGCAGTTCTTC. Protein product: CASSYRTSGVLYNEQFF.

This chain links TRBV7-9 with TRBJ2-3; 8 bases agree with TRBD2. Germline V lookup: CDR1 SEHNR, CDR2 FQNEAQ (reference sequence). Trimming at V came to 5 bases and at J to 0 bases, leaving 4 bases not matched to a gene. CDR3 size: 15 residues. The CDR3 sequence is CASSPGLGSTDTQYF. In DNA, the CDR3 is TGTGCCAGCAGCCCGGGACTAGGGAGCACAGATACGCAGTATTTT.

The V gene is TRBV9, the J gene TRBJ2-1, with D perhaps matching TRBD1 (6 bases). The germline V gene has CDR1 SGDLS and CDR2 YYNGEE. V dropped 0 bases and J dropped 9 bases, with 13 bases sitting between them. This CDR3 contains 14 residues. CDR3 residues: CASSVEGVLSEQFF. In DNA form, the CDR3 reads TGTGCCAGCAGCGTAGAGGGGGTCTTGAGTGAGCAGTTCTTC.

This sequence joins TRBV27 and TRBJ2-1; TRBD2 matches 12 bases. The CDR3 loop spans 13 amino acids. Germline V gives CDR1 MNHEY, CDR2 SMNVEV (reference sequence). The ends lost 8 bases at V and 4 bases at J; junction bases unmatched: 0. The CDR3 nucleotides are TGTGCCAGCGGACTAGCGGGGTACAATGAGCAGTTCTTC. Translated, it gives CASGLAGYNEQFF.

CDR3 loop: CASTPVDRYEQYF. In nucleotides, the CDR3 is TGTGCCAGCACTCCGGTGGACCGTTACGAGCAGTACTTC. V and J are TRBV5-8 and TRBJ2-7; D gene ambiguous. CDR1 is SGHTS and CDR2 is YDEGEE in the germline V gene. Trimming removed 6 bases at V and 4 bases at J, with 14 bases between. The CDR3 loop spans 13 amino acids.

The chain recombines TRBV28 with TRBJ1-2, with D uncertain. Trimming stripped 4 bases from V and 5 bases from J, with 20 bases between. The CDR3 is 16 residues long. Looked up from germline, CDR1 is MDHEN and CDR2 is SYDVKM. CDR3 DNA: TGTGCCAGCAGTTACGCCCCGGGCAGGACGGGTTATGGCTACACCTTC. Translated: CASSYAPGRTGYGYTF.

V usage is TRBV7-2 and J usage is TRBJ2-4; D call uncertain. V lost 2 bases to trimming and J lost 8 bases, with 19 bases between them. This CDR3 spans 16 amino acids. Germline V CDR1 and CDR2: SGHTA, FQGNSA. CDR3 coding DNA: TGTGCCAGCAGCTTAAGGTTGGTCACTACTGGGGACATTCAGTACTTC. Its protein is CASSLRLVTTGDIQYF.

This chain joins TRBV30 and TRBJ1-2; TRBD1 is a possible D gene (5 bases). The germline V gene encodes CDR1 GTSNPN and CDR2 SVGIG (reference sequence). The V end lost 2 bases, the J end lost 5 bases, and 12 bases lay between the germline ends. The CDR3 has 13 amino acids. CDR3 sequence (DNA): TGTGCCTGGAGTATAGGGGCCAGTTATGGCTACACCTTC. This sequence encodes CAWSIGASYGYTF.

The chain joins TRBV27 to TRBJ2-7; 9 bases line up with TRBD1. Germline assignment: CDR1 MNHEY and CDR2 SMNVEV (reference sequence). Germline trimming cut 4 bases from V and 3 bases from J; bases unmatched to any gene: 7. CDR3 size: 15 residues. The CDR3 DNA reads TGTGCCAGCAGTTGGGGGACAGGGTATAACTACGAGCAGTACTTC. Protein: CASSWGTGYNYEQYF.

This chain connects TRBV4-3 to TRBJ2-3; TRBD1 is a possible D gene (5 bases). V lost 0 bases to trimming and J lost 6 bases, with 25 bases between them. Germline CDR1 and CDR2: LGHNA and YSLEER. This CDR3 comprises 19 residues. The CDR3 DNA follows: TGCGCCAGCAGCCAAGATCGCCGCCGAGCGTCGGACACCTTGGATACGCAGTATTTT. Protein: CASSQDRRRASDTLDTQYF.

The chain couples TRBV19 to TRBJ1-3; D unresolved. The germline CDR1 and CDR2 sequences are LNHDA and SQIVND (reference sequence). V was trimmed by 7 bases and J by 4 bases, leaving 8 bases between them. The CDR3 contains 12 residues. The CDR3 DNA follows: TGTGCCAGTATGGCGAACGGAAACACCATATATTTT. Its translation: CASMANGNTIYF.

The V call is TRBV7-9, the J call TRBJ1-1; D uncertain. Germline V CDR1 and CDR2: SEHNR, FQNEAQ (reference sequence). The CDR3 sequence is 17 residues long. V gave up 4 bases and J gave up 0 bases, with 18 bases separating them. CDR3 protein: CASSSWAIPGLNTEAFF. The CDR3 DNA reads as TGTGCCAGCAGCTCCTGGGCGATCCCAGGATTGAACACTGAAGCTTTCTTT.

The rearrangement joins TRBV1 to TRBJ1-5. TRBV1 has pseudogene status. The CDR3 runs 15 residues. CDR3 sequence: CTSESVGGPPQPQHF. The DNA for the CDR3 is TGCACCAGCGAGAGCGTCGGGGGGCCGCCTCAGCCCCAGCATTTT.

The chain recombines TRBV2 with TRBJ2-7, with D tentatively TRBD1 or TRBD2 (5 bases each). V lost 3 bases to trimming and J lost 4 bases, with 10 bases between them. Per the germline V gene, CDR1 is SNHLY and CDR2 is FYNNEI. CDR3 length: 13 amino acids. In nucleotides, the CDR3 is TGTGCCAGCAGTGAGGGGGTGGTGTACGAGCAGTACTTC. As protein: CASSEGVVYEQYF.

The rearrangement uses TRBV9 and TRBJ2-5, with unresolved D. Trimming left V 0 bases short and J 5 bases short, with 11 bases between. The CDR3 has 14 amino acids. CDR1 SGDLS and CDR2 YYNGEE come from the germline V gene. CDR3 sequence (DNA): TGTGCCAGCAGCGTAGTAGGTGTTGGGGAGACCCAGTACTTC. Protein: CASSVVGVGETQYF.

The V and J genes are TRBV11-2 and TRBJ2-7; D remains unclear. The CDR3 contains 12 residues. The germline V gene has CDR1 SGHAT and CDR2 FQNNGV. The V gene lost 5 bases and the J gene lost 5 bases, with 10 bases spanning the gap. Written as DNA, the CDR3 is TGTGCCAGCAGCCCTCTAGGGAACGAGCAGTACTTC. Translated, it gives CASSPLGNEQYF.

V gene TRBV19 combines with J gene TRBJ2-3, with TRBD1 matching 9 bases. This CDR3 is 14 amino acids long. Germline V lookup: CDR1 LNHDA, CDR2 SQIVND (reference sequence). V was pared by 6 bases and J by 3 bases, with 4 bases of the junction left unmatched. Here the CDR3 reads CASSPGTGTDTQYF. As DNA, the CDR3 is TGTGCCAGTAGCCCAGGGACAGGGACAGATACGCAGTATTTT.

This clone was seen only once. The V and J genes are TRBV27 and TRBJ1-5, with TRBD1 as a possible D gene (5 bases). The germline V gene encodes CDR1 MNHEY and CDR2 SMNVEV (reference sequence). CDR3 length: 17 amino acids. V lost 6 bases to trimming and J lost 2 bases, with 20 bases between them. CDR3 region: CASSPGAGRVGNQPQHF. CDR3 bases: TGTGCCAGCAGCCCGGGCGCGGGGCGGGTGGGCAATCAGCCCCAGCATTTT.

The sample holds one count of this clone. The V gene is TRBV7-6, the J gene TRBJ1-6, with a weak D call TRBD1 (6 bases). This CDR3 spans 16 amino acids. Germline V lookup: CDR1 SGHVS, CDR2 FNYEAQ. Trimming stripped 4 bases from V and 7 bases from J, with 17 bases between. The CDR3 DNA follows: TGTGCCAGCAGCTCTTACCCGCGGGGGGCGAATTCACCCCTCCACTTT. Amino acid sequence: CASSSYPRGANSPLHF. Full variable domain (outside the CDR3, taken from reference TRBV7-6 and TRBJ1-6): GAGVSQSPRYKVTKRGQDVALRCDPISGHVSLYWYRQALGQGPEFLTYFNYEAQQDKSGLPNDRFSAERPEGSISTLTIQRTEQRDSAMYRCASSSYPRGANSPLHFGNGTRLTVT.

The V call is TRBV7-2, the J call TRBJ2-6, with D uncertain. V dropped 5 bases and J dropped 6 bases, with 11 bases sitting between them. The CDR3 has 14 amino acids. The V gene's germline CDR1 is SGHTA and CDR2 FQGNSA. CDR3 in amino acids: CASSISWEANVLTF. CDR3 in DNA: TGTGCCAGCAGCATTAGTTGGGAGGCCAACGTCCTGACTTTC.